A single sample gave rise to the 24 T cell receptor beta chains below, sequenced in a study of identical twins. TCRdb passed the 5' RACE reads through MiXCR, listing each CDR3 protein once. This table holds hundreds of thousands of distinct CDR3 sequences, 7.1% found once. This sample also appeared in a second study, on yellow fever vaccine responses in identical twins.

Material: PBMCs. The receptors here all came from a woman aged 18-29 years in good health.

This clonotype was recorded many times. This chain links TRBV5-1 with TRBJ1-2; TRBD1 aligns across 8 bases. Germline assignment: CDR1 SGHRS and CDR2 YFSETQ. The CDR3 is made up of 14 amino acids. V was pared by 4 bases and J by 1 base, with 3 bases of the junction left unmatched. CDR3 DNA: TGCGCCAGCAGCCGGGACAGGAATAACTATGGCTACACCTTC. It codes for CASSRDRNNYGYTF.

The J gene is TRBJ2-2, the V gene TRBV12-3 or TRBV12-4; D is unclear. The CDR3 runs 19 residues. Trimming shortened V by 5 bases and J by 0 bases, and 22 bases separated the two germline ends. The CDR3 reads CASSRSPYLGRSNTGELFF. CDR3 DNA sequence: TGTGCCAGCAGTCGCTCGCCATACCTCGGCAGATCGAACACCGGGGAGCTGTTTTTT.

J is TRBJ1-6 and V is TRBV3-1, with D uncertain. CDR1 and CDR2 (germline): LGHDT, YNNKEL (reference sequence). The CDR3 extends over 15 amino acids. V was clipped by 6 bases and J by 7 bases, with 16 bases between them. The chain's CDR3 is CASSHQDIRNSPLHF. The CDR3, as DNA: TGTGCCAGCAGTCATCAGGATATACGGAATTCACCCCTCCACTTT.

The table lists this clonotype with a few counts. CDR3 coding DNA: TGTGCCAGCAAAGTTTATTTGACAGGGCTCACTGAAGCTTTCTTT. This encodes CASKVYLTGLTEAFF. This chain uses TRBV28 with TRBJ1-1; TRBD1 aligns across 7 bases. CDR3 length equals 15 residues. CDR1 is MDHEN and CDR2 is SYDVKM in the germline V gene. With 7 bases clipped from V and 4 bases from J, the junction kept 12 bases outside the gene matches.

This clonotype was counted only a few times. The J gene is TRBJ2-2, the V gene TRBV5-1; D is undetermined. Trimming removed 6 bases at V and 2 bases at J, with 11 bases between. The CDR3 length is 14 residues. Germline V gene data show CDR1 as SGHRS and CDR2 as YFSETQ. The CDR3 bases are TGCGCCAGCACCAAAGACACCAACACCGGGGAGCTGTTTTTT. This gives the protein CASTKDTNTGELFF.

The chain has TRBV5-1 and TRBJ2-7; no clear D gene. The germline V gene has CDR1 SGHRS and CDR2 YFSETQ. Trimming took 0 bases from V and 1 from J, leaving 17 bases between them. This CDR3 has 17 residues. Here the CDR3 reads CASSLVRAASLSYEQYV. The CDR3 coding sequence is TGCGCCAGCAGCTTGGTTCGGGCAGCTTCTCTGTCCTACGAGCAGTACGTC.

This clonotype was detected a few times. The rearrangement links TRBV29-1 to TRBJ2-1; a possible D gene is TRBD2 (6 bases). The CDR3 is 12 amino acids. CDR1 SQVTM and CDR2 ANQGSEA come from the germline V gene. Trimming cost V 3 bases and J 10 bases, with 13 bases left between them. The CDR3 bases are TGCAGCGTTGATCACGGGGCGGGGGAGCAGTTCTTC. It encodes CSVDHGAGEQFF.

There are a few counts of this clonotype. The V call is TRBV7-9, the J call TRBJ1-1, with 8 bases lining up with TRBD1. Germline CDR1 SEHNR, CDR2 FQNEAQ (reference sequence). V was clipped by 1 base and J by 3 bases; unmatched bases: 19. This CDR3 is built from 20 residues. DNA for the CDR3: TGTGCCAGCAGCTTAGTTCCTTTCGGACAGGGAAGGTCGTTAGACACTGAAGCTTTCTTT. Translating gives CASSLVPFGQGRSLDTEAFF. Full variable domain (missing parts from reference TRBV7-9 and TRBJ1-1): DTGVSQNPRHKITKRGQNVTFRCDPISEHNRLYWYRQTLGQGPEFLTYFQNEAQLEKSRLLSDRFSAERPKGSFSTLEIQRTEQGDSAMYLCASSLVPFGQGRSLDTEAFFGQGTRLTVV.

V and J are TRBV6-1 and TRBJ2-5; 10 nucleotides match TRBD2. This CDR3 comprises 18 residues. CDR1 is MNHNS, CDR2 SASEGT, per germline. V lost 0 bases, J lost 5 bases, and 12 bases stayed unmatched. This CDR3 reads CASSEALRASGSRETQYF. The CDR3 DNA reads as TGTGCCAGCAGTGAAGCGCTTCGGGCTAGCGGGAGTCGCGAGACCCAGTACTTC.

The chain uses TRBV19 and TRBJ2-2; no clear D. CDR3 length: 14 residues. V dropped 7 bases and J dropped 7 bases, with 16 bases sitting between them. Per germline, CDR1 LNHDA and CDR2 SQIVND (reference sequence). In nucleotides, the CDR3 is TGTGCCAGTAATTTGTCTAGTTGGTTCGGGGAGCTGTTTTTT. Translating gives CASNLSSWFGELFF.

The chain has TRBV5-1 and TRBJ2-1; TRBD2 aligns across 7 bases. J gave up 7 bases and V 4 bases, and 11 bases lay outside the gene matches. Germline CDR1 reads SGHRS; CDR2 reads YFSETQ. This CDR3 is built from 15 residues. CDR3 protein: CASSGGVASWNEQFF. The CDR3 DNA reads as TGCGCCAGCAGCGGGGGGGTCGCGTCGTGGAATGAGCAGTTCTTC.

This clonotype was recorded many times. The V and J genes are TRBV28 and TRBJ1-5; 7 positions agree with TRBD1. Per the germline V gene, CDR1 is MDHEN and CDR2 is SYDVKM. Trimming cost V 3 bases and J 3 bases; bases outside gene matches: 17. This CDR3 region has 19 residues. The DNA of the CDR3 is TGTGCCAGCAGTTTTTCCGGTTTGTGGGCCGGACAGGACAATCAGCCCCAGCATTTT. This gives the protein CASSFSGLWAGQDNQPQHF.

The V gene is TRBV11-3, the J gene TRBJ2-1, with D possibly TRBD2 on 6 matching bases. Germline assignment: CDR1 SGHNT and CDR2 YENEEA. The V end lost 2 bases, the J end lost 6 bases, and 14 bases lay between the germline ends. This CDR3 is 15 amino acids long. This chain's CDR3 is CASSLRDFGFNEQFF. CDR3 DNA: TGTGCCAGCAGCTTAAGGGACTTCGGTTTCAATGAGCAGTTCTTC.

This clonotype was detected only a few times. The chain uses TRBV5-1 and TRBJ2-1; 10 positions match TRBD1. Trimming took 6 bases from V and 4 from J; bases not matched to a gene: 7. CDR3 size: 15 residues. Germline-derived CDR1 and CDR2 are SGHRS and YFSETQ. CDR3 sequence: CASTNPGQGYNEQFF. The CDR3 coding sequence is TGCGCCAGCACCAACCCGGGACAGGGGTACAATGAGCAGTTCTTC.

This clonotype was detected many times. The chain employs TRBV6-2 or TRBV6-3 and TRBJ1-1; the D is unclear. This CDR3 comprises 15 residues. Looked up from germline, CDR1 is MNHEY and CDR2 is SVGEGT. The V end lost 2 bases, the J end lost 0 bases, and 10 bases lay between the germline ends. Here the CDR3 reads CASSYPPGMNTEAFF. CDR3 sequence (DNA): TGTGCCAGCAGTTACCCACCGGGCATGAACACTGAAGCTTTCTTT.

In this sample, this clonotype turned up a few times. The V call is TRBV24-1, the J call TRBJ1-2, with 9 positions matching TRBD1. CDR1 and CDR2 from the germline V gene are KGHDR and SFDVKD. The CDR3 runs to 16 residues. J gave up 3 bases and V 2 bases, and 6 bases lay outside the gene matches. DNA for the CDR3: TGTGCCACCAGTGATTCTACAGGGGGCCTCGACTATGGCTACACCTTC. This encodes CATSDSTGGLDYGYTF.

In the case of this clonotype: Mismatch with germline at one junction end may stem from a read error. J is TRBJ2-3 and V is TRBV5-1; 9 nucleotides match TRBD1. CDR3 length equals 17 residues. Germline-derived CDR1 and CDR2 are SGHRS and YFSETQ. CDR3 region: CVSSYSGTGNFSDTQYF. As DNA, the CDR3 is TGCGTCAGCAGCTACTCCGGGACAGGGAATTTTTCAGATACGCAGTATTTT.

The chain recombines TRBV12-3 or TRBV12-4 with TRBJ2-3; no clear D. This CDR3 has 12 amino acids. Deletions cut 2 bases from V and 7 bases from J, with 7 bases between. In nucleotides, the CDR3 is TGTGCCAGCAGTTTAACCGGGTATACGCAGTATTTT. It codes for CASSLTGYTQYF.

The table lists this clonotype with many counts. This CDR3 is CASSVESGTEPQYF. The CDR3 DNA reads as TGTGCCAGCAGCGTTGAGTCCGGCACCGAGCCGCAGTATTTT. The chain combines TRBV9 with TRBJ2-3; D unresolved. The CDR3 extends over 14 amino acids. V was trimmed by 2 bases and J by 10 bases, leaving 17 bases between them. Germline V gene data show CDR1 as SGDLS and CDR2 as YYNGEE. Complete variable domain (other parts from reference TRBV9 and TRBJ2-3): DSGVTQTPKHLITATGQRVTLRCSPRSGDLSVYWYQQSLDQGLQFLIQYYNGEERAKGNILERFSAQQFPDLHSELNLSSLELGDSALYFCASSVESGTEPQYFGPGTRLTVL.

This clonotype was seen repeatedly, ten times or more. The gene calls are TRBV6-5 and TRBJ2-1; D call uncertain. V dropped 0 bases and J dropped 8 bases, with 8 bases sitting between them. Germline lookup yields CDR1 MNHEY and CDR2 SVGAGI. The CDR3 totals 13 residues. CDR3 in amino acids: CASSYSNGDEQFF. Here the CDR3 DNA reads TGTGCCAGCAGTTACTCGAATGGGGATGAGCAGTTCTTC.

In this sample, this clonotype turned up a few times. The CDR3 DNA reads as TGCAGTGCTGGGCCAAGCACAGATACGCAGTATTTT. Its protein is CSAGPSTDTQYF. This chain uses TRBV20-1 with TRBJ2-3; D remains ambiguous. The V end was cut by 5 bases, the J end by 0 bases, with 6 bases between. This CDR3 region has 12 residues. CDR1 DFQATT and CDR2 SNEGSKA come from the germline V gene (reference sequence).

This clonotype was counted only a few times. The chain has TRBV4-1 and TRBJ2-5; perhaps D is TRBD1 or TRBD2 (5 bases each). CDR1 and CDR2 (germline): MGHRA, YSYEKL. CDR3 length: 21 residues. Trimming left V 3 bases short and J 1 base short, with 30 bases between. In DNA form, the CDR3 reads TGCGCCAGCAGCCATCCCATCAGGGACCCACACCATCGCCGGCTCCAAGAGACCCAGTACTTC. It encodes CASSHPIRDPHHRRLQETQYF.

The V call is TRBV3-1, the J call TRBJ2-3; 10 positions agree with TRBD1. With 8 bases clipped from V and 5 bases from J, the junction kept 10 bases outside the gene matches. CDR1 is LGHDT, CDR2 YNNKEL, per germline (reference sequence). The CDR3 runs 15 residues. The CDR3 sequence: CASALLGQGIDTQYF. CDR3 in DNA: TGTGCCAGCGCGTTGTTGGGACAGGGGATAGATACGCAGTATTTT.

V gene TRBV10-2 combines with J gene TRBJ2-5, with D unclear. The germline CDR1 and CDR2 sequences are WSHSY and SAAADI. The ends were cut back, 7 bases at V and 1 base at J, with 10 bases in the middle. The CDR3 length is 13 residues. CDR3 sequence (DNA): TGCGCCAGCACCTCACCAGTCCAAGAGACCCAGTACTTC. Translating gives CASTSPVQETQYF.